The clone carrying this T cell receptor beta chain was detected a few times. The data were taken from a study of blood T cell repertoires in COVID-19. The protocol was immunoSEQ multiplex PCR, while the TCRdb copy is restricted to in-frame clones and leaves out a portion. The sample holds 310,000 or so clones; approximately 90% are singletons and the top ten take approximately 9%. CDR1 is SGHTA and CDR2 is FQGTGA in the germline V gene. V lost 2 bases to trimming and J lost 5 bases, with 7 bases between them. There are 13 residues in the CDR3. This receptor was obtained from a woman aged 18-35 years who had recovered from COVID-19. The genes are TRBV7-3 and TRBJ1-5; D is possibly TRBD1 (5 bases). The sequenced sample was PBMCs or T cells enriched from blood (not recorded which). In DNA, the CDR3 is TGTGCCAGCAGCTTAGGGGGGGATCAGCCCCAGCATTTT. Protein product: CASSLGGDQPQHF. The full variable domain, completed using reference TRBV7-3 and TRBJ1-5, is GAGVSQTPSNKVTEKGKYVELRCDPISGHTALYWYRQSLGQGPEFLIYFQGTGAADDSGLPNDRFFAVRPEGSVSTLKIQRTERGDSAVYLCASSLGGDQPQHFGDGTRLSIL.